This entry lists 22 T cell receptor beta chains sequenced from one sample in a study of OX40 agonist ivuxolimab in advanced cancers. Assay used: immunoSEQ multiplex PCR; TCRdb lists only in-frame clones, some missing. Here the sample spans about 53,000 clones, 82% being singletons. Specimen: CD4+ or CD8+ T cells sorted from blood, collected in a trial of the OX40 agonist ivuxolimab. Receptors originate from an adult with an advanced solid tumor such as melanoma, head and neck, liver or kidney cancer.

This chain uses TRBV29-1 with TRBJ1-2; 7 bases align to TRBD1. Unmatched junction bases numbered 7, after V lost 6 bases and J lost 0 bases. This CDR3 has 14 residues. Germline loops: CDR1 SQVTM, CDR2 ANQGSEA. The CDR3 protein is CSVLRDSTNYGYTF. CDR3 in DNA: TGCAGCGTCCTAAGGGACAGCACTAACTATGGCTACACCTTC. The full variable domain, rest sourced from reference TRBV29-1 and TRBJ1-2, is SAVISQKPSRDICQRGTSLTIQCQVDSQVTMMFWYRQQPGQSLTLIATANQGSEATYESGFVIDKFPISRPNLTFSTLTVSNMSPEDSSIYLCSVLRDSTNYGYTFGSGTRLTVV.

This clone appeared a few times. The CDR3 DNA sequence: TGTGCCAGCTCCTCGGGCAGGGGATACTCACCCCTCCACTTT. This translates into CASSSGRGYSPLHF. The chain joins TRBV21-1 to TRBJ1-6; the D call of TRBD1 is as the table states it, not checked on the DNA. TRBV21-1 is listed as a pseudogene. The CDR3 contains 14 residues.

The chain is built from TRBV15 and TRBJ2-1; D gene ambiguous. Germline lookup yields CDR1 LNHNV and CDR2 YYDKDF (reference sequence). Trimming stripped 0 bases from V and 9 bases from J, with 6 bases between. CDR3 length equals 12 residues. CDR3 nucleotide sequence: TGTGCCACCAGCAGAGATCTTCTTGAGCAGTTCTTC. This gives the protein CATSRDLLEQFF.

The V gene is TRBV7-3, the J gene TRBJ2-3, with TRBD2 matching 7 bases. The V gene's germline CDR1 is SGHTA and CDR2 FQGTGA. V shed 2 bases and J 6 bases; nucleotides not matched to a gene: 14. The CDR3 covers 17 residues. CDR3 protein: CASSLSAGRGKRDTQYF. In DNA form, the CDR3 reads TGTGCCAGCAGCTTATCCGCGGGGAGGGGAAAGAGGGATACGCAGTATTTT.

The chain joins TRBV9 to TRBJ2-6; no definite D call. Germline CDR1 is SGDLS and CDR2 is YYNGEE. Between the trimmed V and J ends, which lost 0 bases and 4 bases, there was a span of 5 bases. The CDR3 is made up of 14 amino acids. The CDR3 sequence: CASSVATGANVLTF. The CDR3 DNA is TGTGCCAGCAGCGTAGCTACCGGGGCCAACGTCCTGACTTTC.

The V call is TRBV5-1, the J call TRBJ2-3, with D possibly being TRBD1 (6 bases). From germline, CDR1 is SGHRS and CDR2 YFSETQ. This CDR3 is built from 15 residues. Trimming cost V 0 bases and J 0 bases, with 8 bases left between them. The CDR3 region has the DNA TGCGCCAGCAGCTTGGGGGGGCTCAGCACAGATACGCAGTATTTT. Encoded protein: CASSLGGLSTDTQYF.

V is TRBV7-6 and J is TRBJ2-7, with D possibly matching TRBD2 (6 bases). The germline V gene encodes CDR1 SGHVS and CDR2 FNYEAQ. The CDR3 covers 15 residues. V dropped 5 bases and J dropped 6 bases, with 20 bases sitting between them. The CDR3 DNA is TGTGCCAGCAGCCACTACGGAGGGAACGAGGGCGAGCAGTACTTC. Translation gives CASSHYGGNEGEQYF.

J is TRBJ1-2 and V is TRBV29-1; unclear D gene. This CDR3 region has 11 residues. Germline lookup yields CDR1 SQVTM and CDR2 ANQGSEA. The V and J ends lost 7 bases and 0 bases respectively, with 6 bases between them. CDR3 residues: CSAEANYGYTF. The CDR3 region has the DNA TGCAGCGCTGAGGCTAACTATGGCTACACCTTC.

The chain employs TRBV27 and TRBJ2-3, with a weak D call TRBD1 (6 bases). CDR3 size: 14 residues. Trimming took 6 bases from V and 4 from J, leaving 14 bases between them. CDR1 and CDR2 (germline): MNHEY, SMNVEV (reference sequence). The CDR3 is CASRGAGPADTQYF. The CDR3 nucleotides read TGTGCCAGCAGGGGGGCAGGGCCGGCAGATACGCAGTATTTT.

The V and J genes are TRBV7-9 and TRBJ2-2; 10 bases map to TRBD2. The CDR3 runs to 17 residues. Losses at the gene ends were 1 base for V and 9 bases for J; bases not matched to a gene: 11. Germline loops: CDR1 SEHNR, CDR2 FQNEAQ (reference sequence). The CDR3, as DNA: TGTGCCAGCAGCTTAGGGGCTCCTAGCGGGAGCCTCAGGGAGCTGTTTTTT. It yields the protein CASSLGAPSGSLRELFF.

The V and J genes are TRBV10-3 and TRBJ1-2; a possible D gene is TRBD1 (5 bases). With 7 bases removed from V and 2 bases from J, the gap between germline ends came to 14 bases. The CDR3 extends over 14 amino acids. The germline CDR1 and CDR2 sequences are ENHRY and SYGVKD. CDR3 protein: CAIKRGNNNYGYTF. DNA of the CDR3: TGTGCCATCAAACGGGGGAATAACAACTATGGCTACACCTTC.

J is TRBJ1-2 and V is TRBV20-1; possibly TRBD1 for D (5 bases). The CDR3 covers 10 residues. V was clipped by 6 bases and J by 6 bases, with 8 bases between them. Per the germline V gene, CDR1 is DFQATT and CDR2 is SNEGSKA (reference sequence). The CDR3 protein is CSAQGNGYTF. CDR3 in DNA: TGCAGTGCGCAGGGAAATGGCTACACCTTC.

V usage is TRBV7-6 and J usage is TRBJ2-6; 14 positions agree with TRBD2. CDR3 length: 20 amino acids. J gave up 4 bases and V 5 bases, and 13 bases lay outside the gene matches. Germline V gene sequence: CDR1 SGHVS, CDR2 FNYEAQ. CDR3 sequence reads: CASSQGGLAGEKAGANVLTF. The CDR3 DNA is TGTGCCAGCAGCCAAGGGGGACTAGCGGGAGAAAAGGCCGGGGCCAACGTCCTGACTTTC.

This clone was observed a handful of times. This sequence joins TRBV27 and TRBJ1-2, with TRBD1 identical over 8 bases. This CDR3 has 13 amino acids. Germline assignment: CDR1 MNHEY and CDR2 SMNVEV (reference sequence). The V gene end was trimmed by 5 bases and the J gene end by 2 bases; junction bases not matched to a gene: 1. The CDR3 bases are TGTGCCAGCAGTAACAGGGGGAACTATGGCTACACCTTC. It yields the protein CASSNRGNYGYTF.

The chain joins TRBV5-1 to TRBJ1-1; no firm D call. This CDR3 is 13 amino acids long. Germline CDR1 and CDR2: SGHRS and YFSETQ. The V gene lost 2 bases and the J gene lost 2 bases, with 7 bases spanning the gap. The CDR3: CASSFSYNTEAFF. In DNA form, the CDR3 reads TGCGCCAGCAGCTTTAGCTATAACACTGAAGCTTTCTTT.

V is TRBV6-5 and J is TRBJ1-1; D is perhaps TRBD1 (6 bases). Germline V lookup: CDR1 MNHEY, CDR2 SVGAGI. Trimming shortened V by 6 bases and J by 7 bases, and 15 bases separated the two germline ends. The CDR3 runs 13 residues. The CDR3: CASRSGDVGEAFF. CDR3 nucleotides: TGTGCCAGCAGATCAGGGGATGTCGGTGAAGCTTTCTTT.

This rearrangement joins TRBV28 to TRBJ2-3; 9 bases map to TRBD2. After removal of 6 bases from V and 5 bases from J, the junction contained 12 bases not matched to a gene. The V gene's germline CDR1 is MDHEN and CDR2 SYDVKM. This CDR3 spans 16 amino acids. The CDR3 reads CASRPTSGTPGDTQYF. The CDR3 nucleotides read TGTGCCAGCAGGCCGACTAGCGGCACCCCGGGAGATACGCAGTATTTT.

The CDR3 region has the DNA TGTGCCAGCAGTTTTCAGGGGGTTTATCAGCCCCAGCATTTT. This gives the protein CASSFQGVYQPQHF. The rearrangement links TRBV28 to TRBJ1-5; 7 bases map to TRBD1. This CDR3 is built from 14 residues. V shed 3 bases and J 5 bases; nucleotides not matched to a gene: 4. From germline, CDR1 is MDHEN and CDR2 SYDVKM.

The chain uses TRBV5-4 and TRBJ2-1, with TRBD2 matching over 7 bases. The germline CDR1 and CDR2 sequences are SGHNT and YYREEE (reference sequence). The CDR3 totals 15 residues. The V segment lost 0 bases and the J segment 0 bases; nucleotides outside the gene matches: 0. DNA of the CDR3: TGTGCCAGCAGCTTGGGGACTAGCTCCTACAATGAGCAGTTCTTC. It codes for CASSLGTSSYNEQFF.

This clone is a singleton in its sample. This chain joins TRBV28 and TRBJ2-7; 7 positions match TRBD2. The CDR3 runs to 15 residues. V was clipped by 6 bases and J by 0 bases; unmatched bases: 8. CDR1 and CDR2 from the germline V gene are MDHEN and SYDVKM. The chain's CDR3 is CASSSVGGGSYEQYF. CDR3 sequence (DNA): TGTGCCAGCAGCTCCGTTGGGGGGGGCTCCTACGAGCAGTACTTC.

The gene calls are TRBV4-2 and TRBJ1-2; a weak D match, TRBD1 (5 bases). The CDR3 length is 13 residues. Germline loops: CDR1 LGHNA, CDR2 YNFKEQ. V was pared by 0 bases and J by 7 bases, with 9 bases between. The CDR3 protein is CASSQDRGRGYTF. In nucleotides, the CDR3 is TGTGCCAGCAGCCAAGATCGGGGACGTGGCTACACCTTC.

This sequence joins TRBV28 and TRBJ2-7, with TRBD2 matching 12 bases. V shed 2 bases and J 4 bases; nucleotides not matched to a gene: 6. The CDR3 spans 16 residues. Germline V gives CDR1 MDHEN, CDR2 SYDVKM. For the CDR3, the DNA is TGTGCCAGCAGTTTACAGACTAGCGGGAGAGGGTACGAGCAGTACTTC. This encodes CASSLQTSGRGYEQYF.